This TCR beta chain was recovered during a study of T cell responses to AZD1222 COVID-19 vaccine. General study findings and limits: Repertoire sampling occurred only after the peak T cell response. Along spike, vaccine-associated CD4 TCRs were found throughout, with dominance at 160-218 and 743-854.

V was clipped by 0 bases and J by 4 bases, with 20 bases between them. CDR1 and CDR2 from the germline V gene are SGHTS and YDEGEE. This CDR3 has 17 residues. Note on this clone: What it binds is not known.

TCRdb keeps only in-frame clones here, not all; method: immunoSEQ multiplex PCR. The profile covers roughly 160,000 clones, with approximately 90% appearing a single time and over 1.2% taken by the ten largest. This rearrangement joins TRBV5-8 to TRBJ2-7; perhaps TRBD1 as D (6 bases). The clonotype originates from an adult in good health. Sequenced material: peripheral blood, taken on day 0 of AZD1222 vaccination. CDR3 DNA sequence: TGTGCCAGCAGCTTGGGGCAGGGGATATATGTAGGGTACGAGCAGTACTTC. Its protein product is CASSLGQGIYVGYEQYF.